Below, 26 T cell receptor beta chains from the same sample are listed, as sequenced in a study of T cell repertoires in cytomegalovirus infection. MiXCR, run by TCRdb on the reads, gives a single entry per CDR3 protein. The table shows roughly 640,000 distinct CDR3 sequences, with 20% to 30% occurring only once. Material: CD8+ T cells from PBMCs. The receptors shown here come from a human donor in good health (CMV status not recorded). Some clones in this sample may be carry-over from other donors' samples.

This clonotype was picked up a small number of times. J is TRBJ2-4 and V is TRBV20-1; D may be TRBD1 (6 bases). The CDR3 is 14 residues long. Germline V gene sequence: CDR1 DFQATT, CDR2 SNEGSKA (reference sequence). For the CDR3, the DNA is TGCAGCGCCCCCGGGACACGAGCCAAAAACATTCAGTACTTC. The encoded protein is CSAPGTRAKNIQYF.

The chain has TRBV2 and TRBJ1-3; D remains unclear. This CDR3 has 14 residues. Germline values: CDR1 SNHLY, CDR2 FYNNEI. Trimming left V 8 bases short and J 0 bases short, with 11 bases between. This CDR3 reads CASEGSSSGNTIYF. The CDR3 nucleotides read TGTGCCAGCGAGGGCAGCAGCTCTGGAAACACCATATATTTT.

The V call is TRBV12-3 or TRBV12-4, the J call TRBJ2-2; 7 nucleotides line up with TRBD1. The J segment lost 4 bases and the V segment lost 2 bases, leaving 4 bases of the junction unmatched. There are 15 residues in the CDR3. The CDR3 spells CASSLRGRVTGELFF. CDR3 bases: TGTGCCAGCAGTTTAAGGGGGCGCGTCACCGGGGAGCTGTTTTTT.

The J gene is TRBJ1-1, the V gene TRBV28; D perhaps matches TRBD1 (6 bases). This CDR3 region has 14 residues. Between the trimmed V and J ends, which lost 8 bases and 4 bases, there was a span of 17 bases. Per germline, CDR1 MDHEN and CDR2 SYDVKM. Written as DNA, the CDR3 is TGTGCCAGCGAGGTTAGGGGGTTGGGCACTGAAGCTTTCTTT. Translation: CASEVRGLGTEAFF.

CDR3 residues: CAILAVGGIGELFF. For the CDR3, the DNA is TGTGCCATTCTAGCGGTGGGAGGCATCGGGGAGCTGTTTTTT. The gene calls are TRBV11-2 and TRBJ2-2; 7 nucleotides match TRBD2. V dropped 10 bases and J dropped 7; count of bases not matched to a gene: 12. CDR3 length: 14 residues. Germline V gene sequence: CDR1 SGHAT, CDR2 FQNNGV.

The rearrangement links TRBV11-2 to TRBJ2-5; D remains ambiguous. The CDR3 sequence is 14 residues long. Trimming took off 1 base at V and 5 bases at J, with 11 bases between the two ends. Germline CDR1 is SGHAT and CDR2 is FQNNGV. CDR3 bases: TGTGCCAGCAGCTTAGCGTCTGGGGTGGAGACCCAGTACTTC. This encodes CASSLASGVETQYF.

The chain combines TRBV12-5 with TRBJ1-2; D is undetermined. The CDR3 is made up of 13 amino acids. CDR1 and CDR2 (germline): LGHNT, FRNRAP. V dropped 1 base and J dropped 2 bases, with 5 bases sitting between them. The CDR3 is CASGLASNYGYTF. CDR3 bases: TGTGCTAGTGGTTTGGCATCGAACTATGGCTACACCTTC.

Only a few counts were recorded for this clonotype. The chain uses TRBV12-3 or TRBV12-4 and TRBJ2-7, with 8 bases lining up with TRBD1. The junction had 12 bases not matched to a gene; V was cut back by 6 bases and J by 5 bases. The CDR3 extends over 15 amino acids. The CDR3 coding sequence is TGTGCCAGCAGGCGCACCGGACAGGGTCCCCACGAGCAGTACTTC. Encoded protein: CASRRTGQGPHEQYF.

In DNA, the CDR3 is TGTGCCAGCGGACAGGGTTGGAATGAGCAGTTCTTC. This gives the protein CASGQGWNEQFF. The rearrangement uses TRBV6-6 and TRBJ2-1; TRBD1 matches 8 bases. This CDR3 region has 12 residues. From germline, CDR1 is MNHNY and CDR2 SVGAGI (reference sequence). V was clipped by 8 bases and J by 7 bases; unmatched bases: 4.

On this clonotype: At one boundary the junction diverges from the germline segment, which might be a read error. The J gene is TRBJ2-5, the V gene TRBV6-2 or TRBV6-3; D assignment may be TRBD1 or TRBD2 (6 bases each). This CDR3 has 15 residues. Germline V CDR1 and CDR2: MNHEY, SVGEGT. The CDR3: CTSISTGGWGETQYF. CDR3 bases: TGTACCAGCATCAGCACCGGGGGCTGGGGAGAGACCCAGTACTTC.

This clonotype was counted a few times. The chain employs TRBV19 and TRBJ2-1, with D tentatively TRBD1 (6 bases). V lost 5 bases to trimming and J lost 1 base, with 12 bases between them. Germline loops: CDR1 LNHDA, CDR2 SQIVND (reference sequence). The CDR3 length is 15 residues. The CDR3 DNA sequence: TGTGCCAGTAGTCTTACAGGGACGTCCTACAATGAGCAGTTCTTC. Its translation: CASSLTGTSYNEQFF.

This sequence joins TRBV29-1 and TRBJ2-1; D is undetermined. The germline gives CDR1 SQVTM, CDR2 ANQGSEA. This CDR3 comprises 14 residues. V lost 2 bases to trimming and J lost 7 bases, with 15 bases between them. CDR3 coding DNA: TGCAGCGTTGAAACGACCCGCGAAGGGAATGAGCAGTTCTTC. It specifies CSVETTREGNEQFF.

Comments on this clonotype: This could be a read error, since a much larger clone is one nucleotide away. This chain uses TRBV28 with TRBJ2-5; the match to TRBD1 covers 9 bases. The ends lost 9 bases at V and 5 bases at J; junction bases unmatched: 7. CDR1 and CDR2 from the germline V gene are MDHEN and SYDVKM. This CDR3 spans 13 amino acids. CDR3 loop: CASTYRGHETQYF. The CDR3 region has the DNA TGTGCCAGTACGTACAGGGGGCACGAGACCCAGTACTTC.

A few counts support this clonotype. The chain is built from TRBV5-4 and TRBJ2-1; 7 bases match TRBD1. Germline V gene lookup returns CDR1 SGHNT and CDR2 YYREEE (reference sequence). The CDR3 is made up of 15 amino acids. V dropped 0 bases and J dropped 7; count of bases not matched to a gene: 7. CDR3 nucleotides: TGTGCCAGCAGCTTGGACAGGGACAGTCCAAATGAGCAGTTCTTC. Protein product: CASSLDRDSPNEQFF.

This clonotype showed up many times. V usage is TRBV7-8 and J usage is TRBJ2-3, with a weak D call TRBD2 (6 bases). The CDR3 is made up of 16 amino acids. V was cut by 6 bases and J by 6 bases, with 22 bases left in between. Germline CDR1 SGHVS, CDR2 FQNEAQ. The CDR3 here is CASRRTTSTNTDTQYF. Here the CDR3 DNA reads TGTGCCAGCAGGCGGACCACTAGCACTAACACGGATACGCAGTATTTT.

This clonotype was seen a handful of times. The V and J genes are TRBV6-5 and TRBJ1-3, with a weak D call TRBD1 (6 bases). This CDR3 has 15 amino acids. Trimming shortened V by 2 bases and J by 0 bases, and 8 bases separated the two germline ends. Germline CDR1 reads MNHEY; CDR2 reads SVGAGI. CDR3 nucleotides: TGTGCCAGCAGTTACACAGGGAGCTCTGGAAACACCATATATTTT. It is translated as CASSYTGSSGNTIYF.

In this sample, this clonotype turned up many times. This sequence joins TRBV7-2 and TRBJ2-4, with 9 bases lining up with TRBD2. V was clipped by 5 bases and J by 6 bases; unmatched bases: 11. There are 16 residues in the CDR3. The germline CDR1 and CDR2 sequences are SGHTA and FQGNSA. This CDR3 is CASSLEAGGPRNIQYF. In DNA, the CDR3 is TGTGCCAGCAGCCTAGAGGCGGGGGGGCCGAGAAACATTCAGTACTTC.

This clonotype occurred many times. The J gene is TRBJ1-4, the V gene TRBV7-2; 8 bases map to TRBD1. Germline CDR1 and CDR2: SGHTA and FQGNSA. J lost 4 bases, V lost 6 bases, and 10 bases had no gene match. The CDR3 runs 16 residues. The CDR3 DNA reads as TGTGCCAGCAGAATAACAGGGGGGAATGTTAATGAAAAACTGTTTTTT. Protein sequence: CASRITGGNVNEKLFF.

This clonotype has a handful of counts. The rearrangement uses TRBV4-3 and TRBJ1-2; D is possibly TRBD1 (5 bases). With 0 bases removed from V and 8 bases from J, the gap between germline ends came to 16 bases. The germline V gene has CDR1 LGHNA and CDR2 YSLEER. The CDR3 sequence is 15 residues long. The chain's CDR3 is CASSQDSGRVAGYTF. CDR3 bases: TGCGCCAGCAGCCAAGATTCGGGCAGGGTGGCCGGCTACACCTTC.

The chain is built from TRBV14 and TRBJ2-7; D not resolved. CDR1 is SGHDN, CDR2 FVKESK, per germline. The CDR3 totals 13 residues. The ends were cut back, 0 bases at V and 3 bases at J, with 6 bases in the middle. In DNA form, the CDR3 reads TGTGCCAGCAGCCAAGATAACTTCTACGAGCAGTACGTC. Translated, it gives CASSQDNFYEQYV.

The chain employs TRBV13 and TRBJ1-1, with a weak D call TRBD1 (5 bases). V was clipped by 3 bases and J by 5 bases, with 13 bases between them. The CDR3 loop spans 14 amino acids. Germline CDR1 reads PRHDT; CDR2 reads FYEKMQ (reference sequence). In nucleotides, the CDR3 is TGTGCCAGCAGCTTTGGACATCTAGGGACTGAAGCTTTCTTT. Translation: CASSFGHLGTEAFF. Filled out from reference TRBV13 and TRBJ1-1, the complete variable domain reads AAGVIQSPRHLIKEKRETATLKCYPIPRHDTVYWYQQGPGQDPQFLISFYEKMQSDKGSIPDRFSAQQFSDYHSELNMSSLELGDSALYFCASSFGHLGTEAFFGQGTRLTVV.

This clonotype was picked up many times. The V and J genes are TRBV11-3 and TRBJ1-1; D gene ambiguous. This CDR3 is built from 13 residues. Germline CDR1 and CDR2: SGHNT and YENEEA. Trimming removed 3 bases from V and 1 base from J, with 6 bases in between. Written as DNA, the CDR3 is TGTGCCAGCAGCTTCGCTCCGAACACTGAAGCTTTCTTT. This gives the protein CASSFAPNTEAFF.

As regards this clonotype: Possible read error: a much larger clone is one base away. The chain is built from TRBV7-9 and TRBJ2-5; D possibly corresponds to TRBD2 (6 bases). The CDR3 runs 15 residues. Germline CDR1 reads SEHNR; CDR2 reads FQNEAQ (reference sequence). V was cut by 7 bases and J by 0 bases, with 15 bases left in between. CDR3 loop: CASIETKRDQETQYF. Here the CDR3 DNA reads TGTGCCAGCATCGAAACAAAGCGGGACCAAGAGACCCAGTACTTC. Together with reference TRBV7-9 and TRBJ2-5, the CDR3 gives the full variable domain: DTGVSQNPRHKITKRGQNVTFRCDPISEHNRLYWYRQTLGQGPEFLTYFQNEAQLEKSRLLSDRFSAERPKGSFSTLEIQRTEQGDSAMYLCASIETKRDQETQYFGPGTRLLVL.

The CDR3 DNA reads as TGTGCCAGCAGCCACCCGACTAGCGGGAGACGCACAGATACGCAGTATTTT. Its translation is CASSHPTSGRRTDTQYF. V usage is TRBV7-9 and J usage is TRBJ2-3, with 12 bases that match TRBD2. The CDR3 has 17 residues. The V and J ends lost 5 bases and 1 base, in that order; junction bases with no gene match: 7. Per germline, CDR1 SEHNR and CDR2 FQNEAQ (reference sequence).

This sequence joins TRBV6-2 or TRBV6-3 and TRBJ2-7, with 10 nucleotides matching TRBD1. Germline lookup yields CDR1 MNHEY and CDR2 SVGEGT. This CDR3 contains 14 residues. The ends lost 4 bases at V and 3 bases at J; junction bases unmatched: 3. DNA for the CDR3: TGTGCCAGCAGTTTGAGGACAGGGGGCTACGAGCAGTACGTC. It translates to CASSLRTGGYEQYV.

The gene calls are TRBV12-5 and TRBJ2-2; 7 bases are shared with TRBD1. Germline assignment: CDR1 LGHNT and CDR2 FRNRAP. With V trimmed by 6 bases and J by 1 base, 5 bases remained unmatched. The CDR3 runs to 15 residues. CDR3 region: CASGNGDRNTGELFF. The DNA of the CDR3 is TGTGCTAGTGGGAATGGGGACAGGAACACCGGGGAGCTGTTTTTT.